These 17 T cell receptor beta chains originate from one sample sequenced in a study of T cells after yellow fever vaccination. TCRdb ran MiXCR on the 5' RACE reads and lists one entry per CDR3 protein. Of some 68,000 distinct CDR3 sequences in the sample, over 6.5% were seen once. The specimen comprised CD8+ T cells sorted from PBMCs, sampled roughly 46 days after the first yellow fever vaccination. The source of these receptors is a man aged 18-30 years who received the YFV17D yellow fever vaccine.

This chain joins TRBV5-1 and TRBJ1-2, with 7 positions matching TRBD1. The ends lost 3 bases at V and 3 bases at J; junction bases unmatched: 5. This CDR3 is built from 14 residues. Germline loops: CDR1 SGHRS, CDR2 YFSETQ. CDR3 sequence: CASSSGTVDYGYTF. Written as DNA, the CDR3 is TGCGCCAGCAGCTCGGGGACAGTAGACTATGGCTACACCTTC. The full variable domain, in which reference TRBV5-1 and TRBJ1-2 provide the parts outside the CDR3, is KAGVTQTPRYLIKTRGQQVTLSCSPISGHRSVSWYQQTPGQGLQFLFEYFSETQRNKGNFPGRFSGRQFSNSRSEMNVSTLELGDSALYLCASSSGTVDYGYTFGSGTRLTVV.

This clonotype was observed many times. The rearrangement uses TRBV11-2 and TRBJ2-3, with 10 nucleotides matching TRBD2. The CDR3 has 18 residues. The V and J ends lost 7 bases and 0 bases, in that order; junction bases with no gene match: 13. CDR1 is SGHAT, CDR2 FQNNGV, per germline. This CDR3 reads CASTLGPGLADSTDTQYF. The CDR3 region has the DNA TGTGCCAGCACCCTGGGGCCCGGACTAGCGGATAGCACAGATACGCAGTATTTT.

This clonotype was observed a handful of times. The genes are TRBV5-1 and TRBJ2-1; 11 positions match TRBD2. V gave up 3 bases and J gave up 4 bases; unmatched junction bases: 15. The CDR3 has 19 amino acids. Germline V CDR1 and CDR2: SGHRS, YFSETQ. CDR3 bases: TGCGCCAGCAGCTGGGACGGGACTAGCGGTGCACCGAGGTACAATGAGCAGTTCTTC. Translating it yields CASSWDGTSGAPRYNEQFF.

The V and J genes are TRBV11-1 and TRBJ1-2; TRBD1 is a possible D gene (5 bases). Trimming took 0 bases from V and 4 from J, leaving 21 bases between them. This CDR3 contains 18 residues. The germline gives CDR1 SGHAT, CDR2 FQDESV (reference sequence). For the CDR3, the DNA is TGTGCCAGCAGCTTAGCCCCGGTCGGCAGGGAGGACCGCTATGGCTACACCTTC. Encoded protein: CASSLAPVGREDRYGYTF.

This rearrangement joins TRBV20-1 to TRBJ2-1, with D perhaps TRBD1 (5 bases). This CDR3 is built from 17 residues. Germline values: CDR1 DFQATT, CDR2 SNEGSKA (reference sequence). The V end lost 0 bases, the J end lost 8 bases, and 23 bases lay between the germline ends. The CDR3 DNA reads as TGCAGTGCTAGAGAGTTTGGGGCTTCACCCACAGGAGATGAGCAGTTCTTC. It encodes CSAREFGASPTGDEQFF.

This clonotype was seen a few times. The V and J genes are TRBV5-1 and TRBJ2-7, with D possibly TRBD2 on 7 matching bases. V was cut by 4 bases and J by 5 bases, with 19 bases left in between. This CDR3 comprises 15 residues. From germline, CDR1 is SGHRS and CDR2 YFSETQ. CDR3 amino acids: CASSPGGGPPHEQYV. DNA for the CDR3: TGCGCCAGCAGCCCGGGCGGGGGCCCACCCCACGAGCAGTACGTC.

This clonotype occurred many times. The chain joins TRBV7-2 to TRBJ2-3, with a tentative D call TRBD2 (6 bases). Trimming pared 5 bases from V and 2 bases from J, leaving 20 bases between. The CDR3 spans 17 residues. Germline CDR1 is SGHTA and CDR2 is FQGNSA. The CDR3 region is CASSPGPGDPYTDTQYF. The DNA of the CDR3 is TGTGCCAGCAGCCCCGGCCCGGGAGACCCATACACAGATACGCAGTATTTT.

This clonotype was observed at least ten times. The chain links TRBV7-2 to TRBJ1-1; D gene uncertain. Germline CDR1 and CDR2: SGHTA and FQGNSA. CDR3 length: 14 amino acids. Trimming pared 5 bases from V and 2 bases from J, leaving 12 bases between. As DNA, the CDR3 is TGTGCCAGCAGCCCCGCGACGGAAAACACTGAAGCTTTCTTT. Its protein is CASSPATENTEAFF.

In this sample, this clonotype turned up a few times. Written as DNA, the CDR3 is TGTGCCAGCAGTAAGGGACAGAACGAGGGTGAGCAGTTCTTC. Encoded protein: CASSKGQNEGEQFF. This chain links TRBV6-1 with TRBJ2-1, with TRBD1 matching 7 bases. The CDR3 length is 14 residues. Per germline, CDR1 MNHNS and CDR2 SASEGT. Unmatched junction bases numbered 10, after V lost 5 bases and J lost 9 bases.

This clonotype was counted between two and nine times. V usage is TRBV6-5 and J usage is TRBJ2-6; D remains unclear. Germline V CDR1 and CDR2: MNHEY, SVGAGI. Trimming stripped 2 bases from V and 0 bases from J, with 5 bases between. The CDR3 consists of 15 residues. Written as DNA, the CDR3 is TGTGCCAGCAGTTACGATCCCTCTGGGGCCAACGTCCTGACTTTC. Protein: CASSYDPSGANVLTF.

This clonotype was seen many times. The rearrangement joins TRBV4-2 to TRBJ1-1; tentative D call: TRBD1 (6 bases). The CDR3 has 14 residues. V was pared by 0 bases and J by 2 bases, with 7 bases between. Germline CDR1 is LGHNA and CDR2 is YNFKEQ. CDR3 sequence (DNA): TGTGCCAGCAGCCAAGAACAGGGAAACACTGAAGCTTTCTTT. Its protein is CASSQEQGNTEAFF.

This clonotype turned up a few times. The chain recombines TRBV9 with TRBJ1-6; tentatively, D is TRBD1 (6 bases). The germline gives CDR1 SGDLS, CDR2 YYNGEE. Trimming took 3 bases from V and 9 from J, leaving 19 bases between them. This CDR3 contains 16 residues. In DNA, the CDR3 is TGTGCCAGCAGCGAGGGGGGACTGAGACCTGGTTCACCCCTCCACTTT. Translating it yields CASSEGGLRPGSPLHF.

The V call is TRBV5-4, the J call TRBJ2-2, with 10 bases lining up with TRBD1. Germline V CDR1 and CDR2: SGHNT, YYREEE (reference sequence). The CDR3 has 15 amino acids. V lost 3 bases and J lost 3; bases outside the gene matches: 2. This chain's CDR3 is CASSSTGGHTGELFF. The CDR3 coding sequence is TGTGCCAGCAGCTCGACAGGGGGCCACACCGGGGAGCTGTTTTTT.

Many counts were recorded for this clonotype. The chain recombines TRBV12-3 or TRBV12-4 with TRBJ2-3, with TRBD2 matching 8 bases. The J segment lost 1 base and the V segment lost 4 bases, leaving 4 bases of the junction unmatched. This CDR3 spans 15 amino acids. CDR3 coding DNA: TGTGCCAGCAGTTCCCCGCGGGGGGGCACAGATACGCAGTATTTT. Protein product: CASSSPRGGTDTQYF.

This clonotype was counted a few times. This chain connects TRBV5-1 to TRBJ2-6, with 8 bases identical to TRBD1. In germline, CDR1 is SGHRS, CDR2 YFSETQ. Losses at the gene ends were 1 base for V and 2 bases for J; bases not matched to a gene: 2. The CDR3 loop spans 16 amino acids. The CDR3 loop is CASSLQQGAGANVLTF. CDR3 coding DNA: TGCGCCAGCAGCTTGCAACAGGGGGCTGGGGCCAACGTCCTGACTTTC.

There are many counts of this clonotype. V usage is TRBV6-2 or TRBV6-3 and J usage is TRBJ2-7; 8 nucleotides match TRBD2. In germline, CDR1 is MNHEY, CDR2 SVGEGT. The J segment lost 3 bases and the V segment lost 2 bases, leaving 6 bases of the junction unmatched. The CDR3 covers 15 residues. CDR3 in amino acids: CASSYLGTSLYEQYV. As DNA, the CDR3 is TGTGCCAGCAGTTACCTCGGGACTAGTCTCTACGAGCAGTACGTC.

Concerning this clonotype: A single base separates this from a much larger clone, so it may be a read error. The genes are TRBV15 and TRBJ2-5; D possibly corresponds to TRBD1 (5 bases). CDR3 size: 13 residues. Germline V gene lookup returns CDR1 LNHNV and CDR2 YYDKDF (reference sequence). CDR3 residues: CATRYRYHETQYF. The CDR3 bases are TGTGCCACCAGGTACAGGTACCATGAGACCCAGTACTTC.